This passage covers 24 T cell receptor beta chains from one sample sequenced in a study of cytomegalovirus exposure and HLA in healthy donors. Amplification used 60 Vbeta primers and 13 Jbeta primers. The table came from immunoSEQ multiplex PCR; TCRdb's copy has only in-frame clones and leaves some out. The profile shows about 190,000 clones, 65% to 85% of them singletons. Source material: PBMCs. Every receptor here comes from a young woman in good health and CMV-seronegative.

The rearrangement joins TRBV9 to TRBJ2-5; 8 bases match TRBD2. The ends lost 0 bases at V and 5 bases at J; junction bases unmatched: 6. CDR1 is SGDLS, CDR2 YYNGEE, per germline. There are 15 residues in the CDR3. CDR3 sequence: CASSVVFSGVETQYF. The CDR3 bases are TGTGCCAGCAGCGTAGTTTTTAGCGGGGTCGAGACCCAGTACTTC.

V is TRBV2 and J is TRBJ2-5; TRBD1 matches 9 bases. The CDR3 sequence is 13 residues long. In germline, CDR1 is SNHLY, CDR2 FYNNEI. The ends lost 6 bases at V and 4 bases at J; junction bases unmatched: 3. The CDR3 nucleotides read TGTGCCAGCAGGGAGGACAGGGGAGAGACCCAGTACTTC. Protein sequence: CASREDRGETQYF.

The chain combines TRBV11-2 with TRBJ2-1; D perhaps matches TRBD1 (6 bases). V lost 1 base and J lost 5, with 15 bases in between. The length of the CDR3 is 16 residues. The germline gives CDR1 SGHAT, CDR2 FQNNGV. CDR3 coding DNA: TGTGCCAGCAGCTTAGTGGGACAAAGCCTAAACAATGAGCAGTTCTTC. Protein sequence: CASSLVGQSLNNEQFF.

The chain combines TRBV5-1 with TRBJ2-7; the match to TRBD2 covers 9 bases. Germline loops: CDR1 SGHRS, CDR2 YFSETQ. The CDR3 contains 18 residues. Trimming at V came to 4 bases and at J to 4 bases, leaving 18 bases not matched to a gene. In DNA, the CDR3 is TGCGCCAGCAGCCTCGGACTAGCGACCACCTCCTATCCTTACGAGCAGTACTTC. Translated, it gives CASSLGLATTSYPYEQYF.

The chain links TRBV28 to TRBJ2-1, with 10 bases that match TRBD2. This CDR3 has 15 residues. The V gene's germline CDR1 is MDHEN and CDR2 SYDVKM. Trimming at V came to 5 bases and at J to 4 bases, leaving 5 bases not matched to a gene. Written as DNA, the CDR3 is TGTGCCAGCAGTCTCGGGACTAGCGCTTACAATGAGCAGTTCTTC. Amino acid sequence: CASSLGTSAYNEQFF.

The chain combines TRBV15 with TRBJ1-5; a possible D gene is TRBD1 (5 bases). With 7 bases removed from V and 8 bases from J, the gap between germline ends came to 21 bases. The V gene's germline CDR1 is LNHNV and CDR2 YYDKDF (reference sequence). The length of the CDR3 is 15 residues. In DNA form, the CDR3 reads TGTGCCACCACCTTAGGCGGGACTACTGGCGAGCCCCAGCATTTT. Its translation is CATTLGGTTGEPQHF.

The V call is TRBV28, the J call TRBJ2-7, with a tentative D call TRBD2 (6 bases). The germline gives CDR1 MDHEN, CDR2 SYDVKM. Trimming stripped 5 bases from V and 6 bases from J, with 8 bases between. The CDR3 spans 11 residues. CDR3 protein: CASSPGGEQYF. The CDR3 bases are TGTGCCAGCAGTCCCGGGGGCGAGCAGTACTTC.

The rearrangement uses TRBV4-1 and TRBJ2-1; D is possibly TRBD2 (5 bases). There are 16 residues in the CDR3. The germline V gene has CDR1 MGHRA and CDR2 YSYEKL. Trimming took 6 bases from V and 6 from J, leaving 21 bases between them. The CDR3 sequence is CASRQSSSFGGNEQFF. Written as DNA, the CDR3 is TGCGCCAGCAGGCAATCTAGCTCGTTTGGCGGCAATGAGCAGTTCTTC.

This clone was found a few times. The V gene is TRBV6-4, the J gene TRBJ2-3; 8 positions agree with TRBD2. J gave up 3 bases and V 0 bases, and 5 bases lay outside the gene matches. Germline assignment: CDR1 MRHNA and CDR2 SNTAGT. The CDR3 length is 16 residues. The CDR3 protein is CASSDSGTRGTDTQYF. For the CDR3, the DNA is TGTGCCAGCAGTGACTCGGGGACTAGGGGGACAGATACGCAGTATTTT.

CDR3 loop: CASSSRAAGGTDTQYF. CDR3 coding DNA: TGTGCCAGCAGCTCACGTGCGGCGGGAGGGACAGATACGCAGTATTTT. The rearrangement joins TRBV7-6 to TRBJ2-3, with 9 bases matching TRBD2. Per the germline V gene, CDR1 is SGHVS and CDR2 is FNYEAQ. V lost 4 bases, J lost 3 bases, and 8 bases stayed unmatched. The CDR3 extends over 16 amino acids.

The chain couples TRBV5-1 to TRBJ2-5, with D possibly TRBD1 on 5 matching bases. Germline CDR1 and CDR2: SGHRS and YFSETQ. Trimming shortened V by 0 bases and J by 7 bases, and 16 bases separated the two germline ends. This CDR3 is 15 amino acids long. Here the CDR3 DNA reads TGCGCCAGCAGCTTGGCAGGGCAGAACTTAGGGACCCAGTACTTC. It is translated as CASSLAGQNLGTQYF.

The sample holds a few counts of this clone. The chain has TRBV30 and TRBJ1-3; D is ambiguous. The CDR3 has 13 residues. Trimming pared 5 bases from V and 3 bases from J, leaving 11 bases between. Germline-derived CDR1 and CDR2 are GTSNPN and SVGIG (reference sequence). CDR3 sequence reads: CAWGSGYGNTIYF. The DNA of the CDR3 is TGTGCCTGGGGGTCGGGGTATGGAAACACCATATATTTT.

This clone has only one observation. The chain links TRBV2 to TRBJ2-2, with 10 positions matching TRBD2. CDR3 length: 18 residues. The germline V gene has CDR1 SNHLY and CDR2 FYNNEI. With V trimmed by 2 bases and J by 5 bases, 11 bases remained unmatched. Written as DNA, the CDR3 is TGTGCCAGCAGTGAAAGGGGTGTGGTAGCGGGAGGAACCGGGGAGCTGTTTTTT. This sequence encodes CASSERGVVAGGTGELFF.

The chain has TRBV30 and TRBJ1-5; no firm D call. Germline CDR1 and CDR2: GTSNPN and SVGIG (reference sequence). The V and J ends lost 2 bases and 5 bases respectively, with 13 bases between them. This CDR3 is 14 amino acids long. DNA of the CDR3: TGTGCCTGGAGTCGGATGGGCGGGGATCAGCCCCAGCATTTT. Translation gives CAWSRMGGDQPQHF.

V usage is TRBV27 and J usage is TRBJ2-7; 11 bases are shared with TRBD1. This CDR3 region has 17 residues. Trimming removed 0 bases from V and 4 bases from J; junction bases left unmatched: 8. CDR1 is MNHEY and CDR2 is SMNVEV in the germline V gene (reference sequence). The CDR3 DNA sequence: TGTGCCAGCAGTTTATCGGGGACAGGGGGGATAAGGTACGAGCAGTACTTC. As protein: CASSLSGTGGIRYEQYF.

For the CDR3, the DNA is TGTGCCAGCAGCCGTACCCCGGGGGAGCAGTACTTC. It encodes CASSRTPGEQYF. The chain carries TRBV27 and TRBJ2-7, with D perhaps TRBD2 (5 bases). CDR1 and CDR2 from the germline V gene are MNHEY and SMNVEV (reference sequence). V lost 6 bases and J 7 bases, leaving 13 bases between the germline ends. This CDR3 has 12 amino acids.

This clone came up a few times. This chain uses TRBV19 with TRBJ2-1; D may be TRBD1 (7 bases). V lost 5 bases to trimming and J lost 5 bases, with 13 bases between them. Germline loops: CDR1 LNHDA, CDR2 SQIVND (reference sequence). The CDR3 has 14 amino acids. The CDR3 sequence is CASSVGGTDNEQFF. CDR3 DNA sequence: TGTGCCAGTAGTGTCGGCGGGACAGACAATGAGCAGTTCTTC.

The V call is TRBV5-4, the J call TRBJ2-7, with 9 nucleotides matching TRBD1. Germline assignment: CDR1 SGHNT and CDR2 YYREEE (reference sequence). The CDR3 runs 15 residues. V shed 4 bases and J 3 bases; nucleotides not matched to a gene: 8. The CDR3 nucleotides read TGTGCCAGCAGCCCAACCGGGACAGGGAACTACGAGCAGTACTTC. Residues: CASSPTGTGNYEQYF.

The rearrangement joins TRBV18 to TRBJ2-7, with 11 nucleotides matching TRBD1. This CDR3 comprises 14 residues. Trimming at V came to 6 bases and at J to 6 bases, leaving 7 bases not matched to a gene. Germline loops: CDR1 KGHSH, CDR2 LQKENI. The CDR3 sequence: CASSPGQGAGEQYF. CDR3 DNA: TGTGCCAGCTCTCCAGGACAGGGGGCTGGCGAGCAGTACTTC.

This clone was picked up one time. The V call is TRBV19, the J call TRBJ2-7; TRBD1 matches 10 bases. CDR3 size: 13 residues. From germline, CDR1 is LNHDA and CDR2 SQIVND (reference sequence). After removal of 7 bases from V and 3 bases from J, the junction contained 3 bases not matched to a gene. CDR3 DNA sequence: TGTGCCAGTACCTGGACAGGGGGCTACGAGCAGTACTTC. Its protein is CASTWTGGYEQYF.

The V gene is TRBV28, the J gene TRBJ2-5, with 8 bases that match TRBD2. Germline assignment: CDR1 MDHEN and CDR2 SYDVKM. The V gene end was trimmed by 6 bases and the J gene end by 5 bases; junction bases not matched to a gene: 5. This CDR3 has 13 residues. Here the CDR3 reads CASSGGASETQYF. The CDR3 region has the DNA TGTGCCAGCAGCGGGGGGGCCTCGGAGACCCAGTACTTC.

The CDR3 spells CASSEGSLGFGGAQYF. As DNA, the CDR3 is TGTGCCAGCAGTGAGGGTTCGCTAGGGTTTGGAGGGGCCCAGTACTTC. The chain has TRBV6-1 and TRBJ2-5; D might be TRBD2 (6 bases). Trimming stripped 3 bases from V and 9 bases from J, with 23 bases between. The germline gives CDR1 MNHNS, CDR2 SASEGT. The CDR3 runs to 16 residues.

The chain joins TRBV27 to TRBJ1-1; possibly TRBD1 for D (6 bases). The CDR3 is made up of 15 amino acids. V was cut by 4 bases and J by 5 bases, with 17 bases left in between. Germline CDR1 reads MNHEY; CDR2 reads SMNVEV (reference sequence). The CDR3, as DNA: TGTGCCAGCAGTTCTCCTTTAAAGGGGGATACTGAAGCTTTCTTT. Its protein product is CASSSPLKGDTEAFF.

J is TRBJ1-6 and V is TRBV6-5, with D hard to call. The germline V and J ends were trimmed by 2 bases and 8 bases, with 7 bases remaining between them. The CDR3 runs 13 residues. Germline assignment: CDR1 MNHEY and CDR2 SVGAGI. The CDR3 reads CASSYDNYSPLHF. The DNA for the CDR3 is TGTGCCAGCAGTTACGACAACTATTCACCCCTCCACTTT.